This entry lists 2 T cell receptor beta chains sequenced from one sample in a study of CD8+ T cells in alopecia areata. Treatment defined: oral pan-JAK inhibitor, 5-10 mg twice daily. Sequencing used cDNA as its template, made by extracting RNA and reverse transcribing it. The data were produced by immunoSEQ multiplex PCR, yet TCRdb's version contains in-frame clones alone and is incomplete. The table lists some 200,000 clones, 50% to 60% of them singletons. Material: CD4+ T cells sorted from blood, obtained at week 4, from a patient treated with tofacitinib. The receptors shown here come from a human donor with alopecia areata.

This clone was seen at least ten times. This chain uses TRBV27 with TRBJ2-7; possible D gene TRBD1, 5 bases. The V end lost 3 bases, the J end lost 4 bases, and 19 bases lay between the germline ends. The CDR3 runs 16 residues. The germline V gene has CDR1 MNHEY and CDR2 SMNVEV (reference sequence). This chain's CDR3 is CASSLIGRALGYEQYF. CDR3 DNA sequence: TGTGCCAGCAGTTTGATCGGCAGGGCTTTAGGGTACGAGCAGTACTTC.

J is TRBJ2-6 and V is TRBV13, with no clear D. The V end lost 2 bases, the J end lost 0 bases, and 5 bases lay between the germline ends. Per germline, CDR1 PRHDT and CDR2 FYEKMQ (reference sequence). The CDR3 extends over 15 amino acids. The CDR3 sequence is CASSLRGSGANVLTF. CDR3 bases: TGTGCCAGCAGCTTACGAGGCTCTGGGGCCAACGTCCTGACTTTC.